This T cell receptor (beta chain) was documented in a study of blood T cells in healthy people across ages. The overall study: The template switching approach captured approximately one barcoded beta molecule for every two T cells. Overall study results and limits: Naive CD4+ cell counts and diversity both ran higher in long-lived than in aged donors.

This clonotype has only a few counts. Its antigen remains unknown. PCR was performed a second time for about 7 to 11 cycles using a sample-barcoded 5' primer and a J-beta primer mix. From each sample, at least 2.5 million paired-end reads containing CDR3 were obtained. TCRdb redid the calling of the 5' RACE reads with MiXCR, one entry per CDR3 protein. The sample records under 1,000,000 distinct CDR3 sequences, around 36% being singletons. V shed 8 bases and J shed 11 bases, with 19 bases lying between them. This CDR3 comprises 13 residues. CDR1 is SGHTA and CDR2 is FQGNSA in the germline V gene. Total RNA extracted from each sample amounted to at least 5.5 micrograms.

The clonotype was recovered from a man between 18 and 29 years old in good health. The J gene is TRBJ1-5, the V gene TRBV7-2; D not resolved. The sequenced sample was blood. This chain's CDR3 is CASSPATGDSQHF. The CDR3, as DNA: TGTGCCAGCTCGCCGGCTACCGGGGATTCCCAGCATTTT.